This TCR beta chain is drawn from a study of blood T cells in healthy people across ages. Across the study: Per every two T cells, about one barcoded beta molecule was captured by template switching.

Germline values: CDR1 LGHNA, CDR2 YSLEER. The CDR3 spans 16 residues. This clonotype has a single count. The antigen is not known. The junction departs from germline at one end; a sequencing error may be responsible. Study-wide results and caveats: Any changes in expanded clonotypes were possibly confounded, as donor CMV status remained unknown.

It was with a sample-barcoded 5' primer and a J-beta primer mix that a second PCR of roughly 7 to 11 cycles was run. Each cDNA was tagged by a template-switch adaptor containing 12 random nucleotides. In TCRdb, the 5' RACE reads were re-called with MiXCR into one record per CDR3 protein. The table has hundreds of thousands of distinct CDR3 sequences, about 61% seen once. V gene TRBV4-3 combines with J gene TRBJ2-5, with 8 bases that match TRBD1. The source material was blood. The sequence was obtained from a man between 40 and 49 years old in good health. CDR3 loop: CASSQDQARGQEAQYF. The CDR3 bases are TGCGCCAGCAGCCAAGATCAAGCCAGGGGGCAAGAGGCCCAGTACTTC.